These 7 T cell receptor beta chains were all obtained from the same sample, sequenced in a study of beta chain features in type 1 diabetes. General study results and limits: All four CD4+ subsets from Type 1 diabetes patients carried moderately but significantly shorter TCRB CDR3s.

The antigens these receptors bind are not known. Expressed TCRB transcripts got sequenced, as all isolated RNA was reverse transcribed. Using immunoSEQ multiplex PCR, the repertoire was profiled, and TCRdb retains in-frame clones only, with some absent. The sample gives 300,000 to 350,000 clones, roughly a tenth of which show up once; more than 0.8% is in the top ten. Sample: central memory CD4+ T cells from blood. These receptors were collected from a man aged 25-45 years with type 1 diabetes.

This clone was counted a few times. This chain uses TRBV4-3 with TRBJ2-6; TRBD2 might be the D (5 bases). Between the trimmed V and J ends, which lost 1 base and 4 bases, there was a span of 11 bases. The germline V gene encodes CDR1 LGHNA and CDR2 YSLEER. CDR3 length equals 16 residues. CDR3 DNA: TGCGCCAGCAGCCAAGGTTCGGGGTCCGGGGCCAACGTCCTGACTTTC. Translated, it gives CASSQGSGSGANVLTF.

In regard to this clone: Other nucleotide sequences in the sample specify the same CDR3. This chain links TRBV4-2 with TRBJ2-7, with TRBD1 matching over 11 bases. Per germline, CDR1 LGHNA and CDR2 YNFKEQ. The length of the CDR3 is 14 residues. The V segment lost 3 bases and the J segment 2 bases; nucleotides outside the gene matches: 0. The CDR3: CASSQGQGAYEQYF. The CDR3 bases are TGTGCCAGCAGCCAGGGACAGGGGGCCTACGAGCAGTACTTC.

The J gene is TRBJ2-4, the V gene TRBV6-5; a weak D match, TRBD2 (7 bases). The V gene's germline CDR1 is MNHEY and CDR2 SVGAGI. CDR3 length equals 16 residues. V gave up 0 bases and J gave up 6 bases, with 15 bases separating them. Written as DNA, the CDR3 is TGTGCCAGCAGTTACTCGCGGGGGCTGAGAGGAAACATTCAGTACTTC. Its protein is CASSYSRGLRGNIQYF.

There are a few counts of this clone. The rearrangement uses TRBV7-9 and TRBJ2-1; D is perhaps TRBD1 (6 bases). The V end was cut by 2 bases, the J end by 3 bases, with 14 bases between. Germline CDR1 reads SEHNR; CDR2 reads FQNEAQ (reference sequence). CDR3 length: 16 amino acids. The CDR3 sequence: CASSLLQGPVYNEQFF. The DNA for the CDR3 is TGTGCCAGCAGCTTACTACAGGGCCCGGTCTACAATGAGCAGTTCTTC. The full variable domain, its missing parts supplied by reference TRBV7-9 and TRBJ2-1, is DTGVSQNPRHKITKRGQNVTFRCDPISEHNRLYWYRQTLGQGPEFLTYFQNEAQLEKSRLLSDRFSAERPKGSFSTLEIQRTEQGDSAMYLCASSLLQGPVYNEQFFGPGTRLTVL.

This clone was observed a few times. The J gene is TRBJ1-2, the V gene TRBV28, with TRBD1 identical over 7 bases. The CDR3 contains 13 residues. The V gene end was trimmed by 10 bases and the J gene end by 1 base; junction bases not matched to a gene: 6. Germline lookup yields CDR1 MDHEN and CDR2 SYDVKM. CDR3 coding DNA: TGTGCCACGGTCCCAGGGGGTAACTATGGCTACACCTTC. This sequence encodes CATVPGGNYGYTF.

This clone was counted only a few times. This chain uses TRBV29-1 with TRBJ2-3, with 8 bases fitting TRBD1. V was pared by 5 bases and J by 5 bases, with 12 bases of the junction left unmatched. CDR1 is SQVTM, CDR2 ANQGSEA, per germline. The CDR3 totals 15 residues. CDR3 region: CSVPQGVGVRDTQYF. CDR3 nucleotides: TGCAGCGTTCCACAGGGGGTCGGGGTTAGAGATACGCAGTATTTT.

The genes are TRBV7-9 and TRBJ2-7; 8 bases align to TRBD1. The V and J ends lost 5 bases and 9 bases, in that order; junction bases with no gene match: 9. The CDR3 has 13 residues. The V gene's germline CDR1 is SEHNR and CDR2 FQNEAQ (reference sequence). The CDR3 sequence is CASSGTGLIGQYF. In nucleotides, the CDR3 is TGTGCCAGCAGCGGGACAGGCCTTATTGGGCAGTACTTC.